This T cell receptor beta chain came from a study of identifying expanded T cells in peripheral blood. The CDR3 loop spans 11 amino acids. Trimming left V 6 bases short and J 4 bases short, with 10 bases between. Germline loops: CDR1 DFQATT, CDR2 SNEGSKA (reference sequence). The assay was immunoSEQ multiplex PCR, and TCRdb's table has in-frame clones only and misses some. This table holds about 78,000 clones, almost 85% found once. Sequenced: blood. This chain connects TRBV20-1 to TRBJ2-7; possibly TRBD1 for D (6 bases). This TCR came from a person aged 18 to 75 in good health. In nucleotides, the CDR3 is TGCAGTGCGCCAGGGGTTTACGAGCAGTACTTC. Its protein is CSAPGVYEQYF.